This entry lists 17 T cell receptor beta chains sequenced from one sample in a study of T cell responses to AZD1222 COVID-19 vaccine. The repertoire was sequenced with immunoSEQ multiplex PCR; TCRdb's copy has only in-frame clones and lacks some. This table holds 90,000 to 110,000 clones, more than 70% found once. The sample here was peripheral blood, taken 28 days after the second AZD1222 dose. These receptors all come from an adult who received the AZD1222 COVID-19 vaccine.

The CDR3 here is CASSLWPVGEGVNTEAFF. The CDR3 bases are TGTGCCAGCAGCTTATGGCCTGTGGGAGAGGGTGTAAACACTGAAGCTTTCTTT. The gene calls are TRBV7-3 and TRBJ1-1, with D uncertain. Trimming removed 2 bases at V and 2 bases at J, with 21 bases between. The CDR3 loop spans 18 amino acids. Germline assignment: CDR1 SGHTA and CDR2 FQGTGA.

This chain links TRBV11-3 with TRBJ2-3; D tentatively reads TRBD1 or TRBD2 (5 bases each). This CDR3 region has 14 residues. Trimming pared 3 bases from V and 2 bases from J, leaving 9 bases between. From germline, CDR1 is SGHNT and CDR2 YENEEA. The CDR3: CASSFTGTTDTQYF. As DNA, the CDR3 is TGTGCCAGCAGCTTTACGGGGACCACAGATACGCAGTATTTT. The full variable domain, its missing parts supplied by reference TRBV11-3 and TRBJ2-3, is EAGVVQSPRYKIIEKKQPVAFWCNPISGHNTLYWYLQNLGQGPELLIRYENEEAVDDSQLPKDRFSAERLKGVDSTLKIQPAELGDSAVYLCASSFTGTTDTQYFGPGTRLTVL.

This sequence joins TRBV28 and TRBJ1-2, with D unclear. V lost 7 bases to trimming and J lost 4 bases, with 19 bases between them. CDR3 size: 15 residues. Per germline, CDR1 MDHEN and CDR2 SYDVKM. For the CDR3, the DNA is TGTGCCAGCACCGTATCGACCCGAATTCCCTATGGCTACACCTTC. This translates into CASTVSTRIPYGYTF.

The V gene is TRBV5-1, the J gene TRBJ1-1; D gene uncertain. V shed 0 bases and J shed 11 bases, with 17 bases lying between them. CDR1 and CDR2 (germline): SGHRS, YFSETQ. This CDR3 is 14 amino acids long. The CDR3 loop reads CASSLGLRSAGAFF. CDR3 coding DNA: TGCGCCAGCAGCTTGGGTCTGAGGTCGGCTGGGGCTTTCTTT. Together with reference TRBV5-1 and TRBJ1-1, the CDR3 gives the full variable domain: KAGVTQTPRYLIKTRGQQVTLSCSPISGHRSVSWYQQTPGQGLQFLFEYFSETQRNKGNFPGRFSGRQFSNSRSEMNVSTLELGDSALYLCASSLGLRSAGAFFGQGTRLTVV.

The V call is TRBV5-1, the J call TRBJ1-1; 7 nucleotides line up with TRBD1. The CDR3 is 14 residues long. The J segment lost 4 bases and the V segment lost 4 bases, leaving 7 bases of the junction unmatched. From germline, CDR1 is SGHRS and CDR2 YFSETQ. This CDR3 reads CASSPPGQFTEAFF. CDR3 nucleotides: TGCGCCAGCAGCCCGCCGGGACAGTTCACTGAAGCTTTCTTT.

The V call is TRBV7-9, the J call TRBJ1-4; possibly TRBD1 for D (5 bases). The V end was cut by 5 bases, the J end by 2 bases, with 15 bases between. The CDR3 loop spans 16 amino acids. CDR1 and CDR2 (germline): SEHNR, FQNEAQ (reference sequence). Written as DNA, the CDR3 is TGTGCCAGCAGCCCTCTGAAGGGGCCTACTAATGAAAAACTGTTTTTT. This sequence encodes CASSPLKGPTNEKLFF. Supplemented by reference TRBV7-9 and TRBJ1-4, the full variable domain reads DTGVSQNPRHKITKRGQNVTFRCDPISEHNRLYWYRQTLGQGPEFLTYFQNEAQLEKSRLLSDRFSAERPKGSFSTLEIQRTEQGDSAMYLCASSPLKGPTNEKLFFGSGTQLSVL.

The rearrangement joins TRBV6-6 to TRBJ1-3; tentative D call: TRBD1 (6 bases). The CDR3 sequence is 17 residues long. Germline CDR1 and CDR2: MNHNY and SVGAGI (reference sequence). V was trimmed by 5 bases and J by 1 base, leaving 18 bases between them. The DNA for the CDR3 is TGTGCCAGCAGTCTCATCACGGGGGCAACTTCTGGAAACACCATATATTTT. It specifies CASSLITGATSGNTIYF.

V is TRBV7-7 and J is TRBJ2-7; 9 bases are shared with TRBD2. This CDR3 has 16 amino acids. CDR1 is SSHAT and CDR2 is FNYEAQ in the germline V gene (reference sequence). V dropped 5 bases and J dropped 7; count of bases not matched to a gene: 15. CDR3 bases: TGTGCCAGCAGCCCAGCGGGGGGACAATGGGGGTTAGAGCAGTACTTC. Translation gives CASSPAGGQWGLEQYF.

This chain connects TRBV10-3 to TRBJ1-2, with D possibly being TRBD1 (5 bases). Trimming stripped 8 bases from V and 8 bases from J, with 15 bases between. CDR3 length equals 12 residues. Germline CDR1 and CDR2: ENHRY and SYGVKD. The CDR3 sequence: CAISGPTRGYTF. Here the CDR3 DNA reads TGTGCCATCTCGGGACCGACTCGAGGCTACACCTTC.

The CDR3 bases are TGTGCCAGCAGCTCGCAATTGGATTCACCCCTCCACTTT. It codes for CASSSQLDSPLHF. V gene TRBV7-2 combines with J gene TRBJ1-6; D is unresolved. The CDR3 covers 13 residues. The germline CDR1 and CDR2 sequences are SGHTA and FQGNSA. V was cut by 4 bases and J by 8 bases, with 9 bases left in between.

The chain has TRBV6-6 and TRBJ1-6; possibly TRBD1 for D (6 bases). With 8 bases removed from V and 9 bases from J, the gap between germline ends came to 8 bases. Germline-derived CDR1 and CDR2 are MNHNY and SVGAGI (reference sequence). CDR3 length: 11 residues. Written as DNA, the CDR3 is TGTGCCAGCCAGGGGAGTTCACCCCTCCACTTT. Protein product: CASQGSSPLHF.

This clone was observed a single time. CDR3 sequence: CASSQRDTIYF. CDR3 nucleotide sequence: TGTGCCAGCTCACAGAGGGACACCATATATTTT. The chain links TRBV18 to TRBJ1-3; no clear D. The CDR3 extends over 11 amino acids. V was cut by 4 bases and J by 8 bases, with 6 bases left in between. The V gene's germline CDR1 is KGHSH and CDR2 LQKENI.

The chain employs TRBV11-2 and TRBJ2-7; a possible D gene is TRBD2 (5 bases). This CDR3 region has 15 residues. Per the germline V gene, CDR1 is SGHAT and CDR2 is FQNNGV. With 2 bases removed from V and 0 bases from J, the gap between germline ends came to 11 bases. The CDR3 DNA follows: TGTGCCAGCAGCTTAACTCCAGGAGGCTCCTACGAGCAGTACTTC. It is translated as CASSLTPGGSYEQYF.

The chain couples TRBV7-2 to TRBJ2-7; tentatively, D is TRBD1 or TRBD2 (5 bases each). Trimming pared 5 bases from V and 5 bases from J, leaving 16 bases between. From germline, CDR1 is SGHTA and CDR2 FQGNSA. The CDR3 runs to 14 residues. The CDR3 region has the DNA TGTGCCAGCAGCCCTGGGACCACCCCCCACGAGCAGTACTTC. Translated: CASSPGTTPHEQYF.

The chain carries TRBV6-2 or TRBV6-3 and TRBJ2-3; no clear D gene. Germline V gene sequence: CDR1 MNHEY, CDR2 SVGEGT. Trimming cost V 0 bases and J 4 bases, with 14 bases left between them. This CDR3 contains 16 residues. The CDR3 DNA sequence: TGTGCCAGCAGTTACTCGCGACCAGACTTTTCAGATACGCAGTATTTT. It codes for CASSYSRPDFSDTQYF.

The chain is built from TRBV30 and TRBJ2-7; D gene ambiguous. V was trimmed by 3 bases and J by 2 bases, leaving 8 bases between them. The CDR3 consists of 12 residues. Per germline, CDR1 GTSNPN and CDR2 SVGIG (reference sequence). DNA for the CDR3: TGTGCCTGGAGCCCCTCCGCCTACGAGCAGTACTTC. This codes for CAWSPSAYEQYF.

The DNA of the CDR3 is TGCGCCAGCAGCTCTATCAGTATATACGGCAATGAGCAGTTCTTC. This encodes CASSSISIYGNEQFF. This sequence joins TRBV5-1 and TRBJ2-1; D remains ambiguous. Trimming shortened V by 3 bases and J by 6 bases, and 16 bases separated the two germline ends. This CDR3 contains 15 residues. Germline V gene data show CDR1 as SGHRS and CDR2 as YFSETQ.